Each of the 10 T cell receptor beta chains below was sequenced from the same sample in a study of blood T cells in healthy people across ages. The use of a sample-barcoded 5' primer and a J-beta primer mix characterized a second PCR of about 6 to 11 cycles. Via MiXCR, TCRdb re-called the 5' RACE reads, giving one row per CDR3 protein. The sample includes around 1.5 million distinct CDR3 sequences, 30% to 40% seen only once; the top ten take around 11%. Input material: blood. Receptors were obtained from a woman aged 25-40 years in good health.

This chain links TRBV11-2 with TRBJ2-2, with D possibly being TRBD2 (5 bases). The V and J ends lost 5 bases and 5 bases respectively, with 18 bases between them. Per the germline V gene, CDR1 is SGHAT and CDR2 is FQNNGV. The CDR3 contains 16 residues. The CDR3 reads CASSPSGRESTGELFF. In DNA, the CDR3 is TGTGCCAGCAGCCCGAGCGGCAGAGAATCTACCGGGGAGCTGTTTTTT.

The gene calls are TRBV6-1 and TRBJ2-4, with a tentative D call TRBD2 (6 bases). The DNA end is a closer match to TRBJ2-7, so the J assignment may be wrong. The CDR3 covers 15 residues. The germline V gene encodes CDR1 MNHNS and CDR2 SASEGT. CDR3 amino acids: CASSESSDGSYEQYF. In nucleotides, the CDR3 is TGTGCCAGCAGTGAGTCTAGCGACGGCTCCTACGAGCAGTACTTC.

The sample holds a few counts of this clonotype. V gene TRBV6-5 combines with J gene TRBJ2-1; the D gene could be TRBD1 or TRBD2 (6 bases each). Germline values: CDR1 MNHEY, CDR2 SVGAGI. V was trimmed by 8 bases and J by 6 bases, leaving 20 bases between them. The CDR3 covers 15 residues. In DNA, the CDR3 is TGTGCCAGCTATTCAGGAGGGGGAAATATCAATGAGCAGTTCTTC. Its translation: CASYSGGGNINEQFF.

The V gene is TRBV28, the J gene TRBJ2-5; D gene uncertain. Germline V lookup: CDR1 MDHEN, CDR2 SYDVKM. V was shortened by 3 bases and J by 13 bases, with 6 bases between the two germline ends. The CDR3 has 9 residues. In nucleotides, the CDR3 is TGTGCCAGCAGTTTCCCGCTGTACTTC. Amino acid sequence: CASSFPLYF.

The rearrangement joins TRBV10-3 to TRBJ1-5, with D possibly TRBD1 on 6 matching bases. The V end was cut by 10 bases, the J end by 1 base, with 23 bases between. Germline V lookup: CDR1 ENHRY, CDR2 SYGVKD. The CDR3 runs 17 residues. The CDR3 nucleotides read TGTGCCACCTCCCGGGGGGGGGCAGGGGAAAGCAATCAGCCCCAGCATTTT. Encoded protein: CATSRGGAGESNQPQHF.

This chain links TRBV7-8 with TRBJ2-1; 14 bases are shared with TRBD2. V was pared by 1 base and J by 5 bases, with 7 bases of the junction left unmatched. The CDR3 consists of 18 residues. Germline CDR1 is SGHVS and CDR2 is FQNEAQ. CDR3 loop: CASSLGLPGLAGDNEQFF. CDR3 bases: TGTGCCAGCAGCTTAGGGTTACCGGGACTAGCGGGGGACAATGAGCAGTTCTTC.

The V call is TRBV6-1, the J call TRBJ1-1; 7 bases align to TRBD1. Germline CDR1 reads MNHNS; CDR2 reads SASEGT. The CDR3 covers 16 residues. The J segment lost 3 bases and the V segment lost 6 bases, leaving 13 bases of the junction unmatched. CDR3 protein: CASSKGGFKADTEAFF. The CDR3 nucleotides are TGTGCCAGCAGCAAAGGGGGCTTCAAGGCTGACACTGAAGCTTTCTTT.

This clonotype appeared a few times. The V and J genes are TRBV9 and TRBJ2-5; D possibly corresponds to TRBD1 (6 bases). V lost 4 bases, J lost 11 bases, and 21 bases lay in between. This CDR3 contains 14 residues. CDR1 SGDLS and CDR2 YYNGEE come from the germline V gene. The CDR3 DNA reads as TGTGCCAGCAGCACCGGGACACCTCCCGGACAGCAGTACTTC. It yields the protein CASSTGTPPGQQYF.

This clonotype appeared a few times. The chain uses TRBV6-1 and TRBJ2-7; D may be TRBD1 or TRBD2 (5 bases each). TRBJ2-5 explains the end of the DNA better; the J call may be wrong. The germline gives CDR1 MNHNS, CDR2 SASEGT. This CDR3 has 15 residues. The CDR3 DNA is TGTGCCAGCAGTCCATTTTTGGGACCTAAAGAGACCCAGTACTTC. Its protein product is CASSPFLGPKETQYF.

This clonotype occurred a few times. This chain connects TRBV5-6 to TRBJ2-5; D not resolved. Between the trimmed V and J ends, which lost 2 bases and 0 bases, there was a span of 8 bases. This CDR3 is built from 14 residues. CDR1 is SGHDT, CDR2 YYEEEE, per germline. The CDR3 protein is CASSFDGHQETQYF. In DNA, the CDR3 is TGTGCCAGCAGCTTCGACGGGCACCAAGAGACCCAGTACTTC.